These 17 T cell receptor beta chains were sequenced from one sample in a study of Graves' ophthalmopathy and Graves' hyperthyroidism. Transcripts of RNA were the source for amplifying TCR beta CDR3 regions. Amplification began with first-round RT-PCR using HTBI primers, then second-round multiplex PCR was performed. TCRdb reanalysed the multiplex PCR reads using MiXCR and keeps one entry per CDR3 protein. The sample has about 380,000 distinct CDR3 sequences, approximately 15% seen once. Sequencing input: peripheral blood. The source is a young woman with stable Graves' hyperthyroidism.

Many counts were recorded for this clonotype. This chain joins TRBV11-2 and TRBJ2-7, with 8 bases fitting TRBD1. This CDR3 has 15 amino acids. Trimming cost V 2 bases and J 0 bases; bases outside gene matches: 3. Per the germline V gene, CDR1 is SGHAT and CDR2 is FQNNGV. The CDR3 sequence is CASSLNRGISYEQYF. The CDR3, as DNA: TGTGCCAGCAGCTTAAACAGGGGGATCTCCTACGAGCAGTACTTC.

This clonotype was seen repeatedly, ten times or more. The gene calls are TRBV2 and TRBJ1-6, with D perhaps TRBD1 (6 bases). Germline V CDR1 and CDR2: SNHLY, FYNNEI. This CDR3 contains 14 residues. The germline V and J ends were trimmed by 6 bases and 4 bases, with 10 bases remaining between them. The CDR3 is CASRGTLYNSPLHF. The CDR3 coding sequence is TGTGCCAGCAGGGGGACACTGTATAATTCACCCCTCCACTTT.

In its sample, this clonotype was seen many times. The chain carries TRBV4-1 and TRBJ1-6, with D unresolved. Germline CDR1 is MGHRA and CDR2 is YSYEKL. The CDR3 loop spans 16 amino acids. V lost 1 base and J 6 bases, leaving 13 bases between the germline ends. CDR3 DNA sequence: TGCGCCAGCAGCCAAGGCCGCGGCAGGAGTAATTCACCCCTCCACTTT. Translating it yields CASSQGRGRSNSPLHF.

The chain joins TRBV7-2 to TRBJ1-2, with D unresolved. Germline assignment: CDR1 SGHTA and CDR2 FQGNSA. The CDR3 consists of 15 residues. The germline V and J ends were trimmed by 4 bases and 11 bases, with 23 bases remaining between them. DNA for the CDR3: TGTGCCAGCAGCTCGTTCCGGGTCGGAGTACGTGGTTACACCTTC. Its protein product is CASSSFRVGVRGYTF.

This clonotype was found many times. J is TRBJ2-5 and V is TRBV10-3, with D perhaps TRBD1 (5 bases). Germline V gene sequence: CDR1 ENHRY, CDR2 SYGVKD. The CDR3 has 13 amino acids. V was clipped by 2 bases and J by 2 bases, with 6 bases between them. The CDR3 sequence: CAISEQGQETQYF. The CDR3 nucleotides are TGTGCCATCAGTGAGCAGGGACAAGAGACCCAGTACTTC.

The chain employs TRBV9 and TRBJ2-5; D unresolved. The ends were cut back, 1 base at V and 3 bases at J, with 7 bases in the middle. Germline V gene sequence: CDR1 SGDLS, CDR2 YYNGEE. This CDR3 is 13 amino acids long. The CDR3 DNA reads as TGTGCCAGCAGCGTATGGGTGGAAGAGACCCAGTACTTC. Its protein is CASSVWVEETQYF.

This clonotype appeared once. The chain recombines TRBV20-1 with TRBJ2-2, with D possibly matching TRBD2 (5 bases). The length of the CDR3 is 15 residues. The V end lost 5 bases, the J end lost 1 base, and 14 bases lay between the germline ends. Germline CDR1 reads DFQATT; CDR2 reads SNEGSKA (reference sequence). As DNA, the CDR3 is TGCAGTGCTCCTATCCTCCGGGAGAACACCGGGGAGCTGTTTTTT. Translating it yields CSAPILRENTGELFF.

This clonotype was counted a few times. A read error may explain this, as a much larger clone is one base away. The chain recombines TRBV27 with TRBJ2-7; D is unresolved. CDR1 MNHEY and CDR2 SMNVEV come from the germline V gene (reference sequence). The CDR3 sequence is 12 residues long. CDR3 amino acids: CSSSPLPPEQYF. CDR3 DNA: TGTTCCAGCAGTCCGCTCCCCCCTGAGCAGTACTTC.

The chain recombines TRBV7-9 with TRBJ2-7; either TRBD1 or TRBD2 may supply D (5 bases each). Germline V gene lookup returns CDR1 SEHNR and CDR2 FQNEAQ (reference sequence). Trimming took off 4 bases at V and 0 bases at J, with 13 bases between the two ends. This CDR3 contains 15 residues. The CDR3, as DNA: TGTGCCAGCAGCTCAGTGGGGACGTTCTCCTACGAGCAGTACTTC. It is translated as CASSSVGTFSYEQYF.

This clonotype was seen many times. This chain links TRBV6-5 with TRBJ2-7; the D gene is possibly TRBD2 (5 bases). The CDR3 sequence is 15 residues long. Between the trimmed V and J ends, which lost 6 bases and 0 bases, there was a span of 15 bases. Germline assignment: CDR1 MNHEY and CDR2 SVGAGI. The CDR3 DNA follows: TGTGCCAGCAGCTTAACGACTACCCACTCCTACGAGCAGTACTTC. Its protein product is CASSLTTTHSYEQYF.

Many counts were recorded for this clonotype. The chain recombines TRBV19 with TRBJ1-5; D unresolved. The CDR3 spans 13 residues. V was clipped by 3 bases and J by 6 bases, with 9 bases between them. CDR1 and CDR2 (germline): LNHDA, SQIVND (reference sequence). In nucleotides, the CDR3 is TGTGCCAGTAGTATTATAAAGGGTCAGCCCCAGCATTTT. Its translation: CASSIIKGQPQHF.

The chain carries TRBV12-3 or TRBV12-4 and TRBJ1-2; D uncertain. V lost 1 base and J 4 bases, leaving 13 bases between the germline ends. The length of the CDR3 is 15 residues. CDR3 nucleotide sequence: TGTGCCAGCAGTTTAGGGGGTCCGACTGGCTATGGCTACACCTTC. It is translated as CASSLGGPTGYGYTF.

In its sample, this clonotype was seen many times. The gene calls are TRBV19 and TRBJ1-1; possible D gene TRBD1, 5 bases. V dropped 6 bases and J dropped 5 bases, with 25 bases sitting between them. This CDR3 is 17 amino acids long. Germline CDR1 is LNHDA and CDR2 is SQIVND (reference sequence). This chain's CDR3 is CASSQTGVSGSRTEAFF. The CDR3 nucleotides read TGTGCCAGTAGCCAGACCGGAGTTTCAGGGTCTCGGACTGAAGCTTTCTTT.

This clonotype was seen repeatedly, ten times or more. This sequence joins TRBV9 and TRBJ2-7; TRBD2 might be the D (6 bases). V gave up 0 bases and J gave up 4 bases, with 11 bases separating them. CDR3 length equals 14 residues. Germline loops: CDR1 SGDLS, CDR2 YYNGEE. CDR3 loop: CASSVAGRGYEQYF. As DNA, the CDR3 is TGTGCCAGCAGCGTAGCAGGGCGGGGATACGAGCAGTACTTC.

This clonotype was seen at least ten times. The V and J genes are TRBV5-1 and TRBJ1-1, with 9 bases lining up with TRBD1. V lost 4 bases and J lost 4; bases outside the gene matches: 8. CDR3 length: 15 residues. Germline V gene data show CDR1 as SGHRS and CDR2 as YFSETQ. The CDR3 nucleotides read TGCGCCAGCAGCCCCCGGGACAGGGCGGGCACTGAAGCTTTCTTT. It encodes CASSPRDRAGTEAFF.

The genes are TRBV5-1 and TRBJ1-2, with D hard to call. Germline V lookup: CDR1 SGHRS, CDR2 YFSETQ. This CDR3 is built from 13 residues. Trimming shortened V by 0 bases and J by 5 bases, and 8 bases separated the two germline ends. The CDR3 DNA reads as TGCGCCAGCAGCTTGGAACGCGGGTATGGCTACACCTTC. Translating it yields CASSLERGYGYTF.

V and J are TRBV9 and TRBJ1-1; 9 nucleotides align to TRBD1. V lost 6 bases to trimming and J lost 3 bases; unmatched junction nucleotides: 6. CDR3 size: 14 residues. Germline CDR1 and CDR2: SGDLS and YYNGEE. CDR3 protein: CASNPTGGHTEAFF. The CDR3 DNA reads TGTGCCAGCAACCCTACAGGGGGCCACACTGAAGCTTTCTTT.